This section outlines one T cell receptor (beta chain) sequence together with its context. Its antigen is not identified. At one of its ends the junction is not consistent with the germline gene, which may arise from a read error. One entry per CDR3 protein, called by TCRdb with MiXCR from the multiplex PCR reads. Seen here are some 130,000 distinct CDR3 sequences, 20% observed once, and the top ten hold roughly 3.6%. This record comes from a study of breast tumors, draining lymph nodes, adjacent tissues. Findings and limits, study-wide: Most tumor T cells seemingly derive from lymph node, then expand in tumor.

Germline-derived CDR1 and CDR2 are ENHRY and SYGVKD. The CDR3 is 15 residues long. Axillary draining lymph nodes of breast cancer patients supplied the node samples. This chain joins TRBV10-3 and TRBJ2-7; 8 bases line up with TRBD1. This receptor was identified in a female donor with breast cancer. Some clones in this sample may be carry-over from other donors' samples. Sequencing input: axillary lymph node tissue. CDR3 loop: CAISPGQGHSYERYF. In DNA form, the CDR3 reads TGTGCCATCAGCCCAGGACAGGGTCACTCCTACGAGCGGTACTTC.